This T cell receptor (beta chain) was sequenced for a study of blood T cell repertoires in COVID-19. The overall study: Italy, Spain and the United States were the sources of the convalescent and acute COVID-19 samples. Sources were T cells, B-cell-depleted T cells, or PBMCs; the material itself was cDNA or gDNA.

In the original workflow: Nucleated cell number was recorded as an estimate derived from reference gene primer amplification. Using immunoSEQ multiplex PCR, the repertoire was profiled, and TCRdb retains in-frame clones only, with some absent. V and J calls and clone size are as listed in that table; D and trimming were resolved from the DNA. Here the sample spans 60,000 or so clones, approximately 85% being singletons. The TCR was taken from a human donor in a cohort sampled during active COVID-19. Sequences were obtained from peripheral blood.

The CDR3 reads CASSPTGETYGYTF. The CDR3 DNA reads TGTGCCAGCTCACCTACCGGGGAAACCTATGGCTACACCTTC. This sequence joins TRBV18 and TRBJ1-2, with unresolved D. Per germline, CDR1 KGHSH and CDR2 LQKENI. The ends were cut back, 3 bases at V and 4 bases at J, with 12 bases in the middle. The CDR3 runs to 14 residues.